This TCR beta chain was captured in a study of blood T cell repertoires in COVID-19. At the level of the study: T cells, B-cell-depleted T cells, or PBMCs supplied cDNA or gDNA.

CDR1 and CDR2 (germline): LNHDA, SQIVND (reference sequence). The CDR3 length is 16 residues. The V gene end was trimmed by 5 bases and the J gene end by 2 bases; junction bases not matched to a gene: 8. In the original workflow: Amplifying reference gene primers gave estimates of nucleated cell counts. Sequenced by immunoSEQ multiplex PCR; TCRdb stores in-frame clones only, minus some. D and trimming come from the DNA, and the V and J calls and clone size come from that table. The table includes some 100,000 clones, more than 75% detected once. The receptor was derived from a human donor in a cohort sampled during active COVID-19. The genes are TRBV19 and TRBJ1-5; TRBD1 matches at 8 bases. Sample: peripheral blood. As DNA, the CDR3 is TGTGCCAGTAGTCCATTCTCGGACAGGGGCAATCAGCCCCAGCATTTT. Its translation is CASSPFSDRGNQPQHF.